Listed here is a single TCR beta chain. No cognate antigen has been identified for it. Base qualities are not at hand, and no much larger clone is one base apart. The CDR3 runs 17 residues from the cysteine to the phenylalanine. The entry retains the CDR3 DNA only, 51 bases that are in frame from base 1. Per the germline V gene, MNHNS is the CDR1 and SASEGT is the CDR2. The junction carries 20 bases between V and J, which are trimmed by 4 bases and 2 bases respectively. Preparation of the library involved the immunoSEQ multiplex PCR assay. A mixture of 60 forward primers for TCR Vbeta segments and 13 reverse primers for TCR Jbeta segments was used in the multiplex PCR. The CDR3 region of rearranged TCR beta genes was amplified from genomic DNA with a multiplex PCR assay. Amplified TCR beta libraries were sequenced as 87-base-pair reads on the Illumina HiSeq System. Processing in the source paper ran as follows. A later analysis tallied roughly 80 million unique TCR beta chains across the 600 to 700 repertoires, and 10 million to 11 million of those chains were shared by two or more donors. Raw reads were error-corrected and collapsed into unique sequences with a nearest-neighbor algorithm that merged closely related sequences to remove PCR and sequencing errors. Alignment of CDR3 sequences to IMGT reference sequences was used to assign V, D and J gene segments. Each retained sequence needed at least a six-nucleotide match to both a V gene segment and a J gene segment. Rearrangements were called productive when the CDR3 lacked stop codons and stayed in frame with V and J; all others were non-productive. Following IMGT convention, CDR3 was defined as the stretch from the second conserved V-encoded cysteine up to the conserved J-encoded phenylalanine. Sequences without an unambiguous match to a single V gene segment were excluded from the earlier analysis of about 600 of the donors. An earlier analysis of just under 600 of the donors called V segments functional above 56.7% productive rearrangements and segregating when the between-donor standard deviation exceeded 5%. To diagnose cytomegalovirus status from the catalog of TCR beta chain sequences, a statistical classification framework was built. In a later analysis, TCR nucleotide sequences were compared against IMGT/GENE-DB human TR gene sequences so that V and J genes could be assigned. The TCRdist pipeline was used in a later analysis to assign CDR3 sequences and most-parsimonious VDJ recombination scenarios. A later analysis defined each TCR beta chain by its CDR3 amino acid sequence plus V-gene family, and excluded reads lacking a unique V-gene family. To address suspected cross-contamination and a sequencing artifact, a later analysis removed around 600 highly shared, low-generation-probability nucleotide sequences. In a later analysis, a clonal expansion index was calculated for each public chain from normalized within-repertoire ranks of inferred template counts. In a later analysis, generation probabilities were computed with a VDJ recombination model fitted to out-of-frame rearrangements, and the resulting probabilities were checked against IGoR. A later analysis scored TCR-TCR, TCR-HLA and TCR-CMV co-occurrence with hypergeometric tests, applying a repertoire-size bias correction to TCR pairs. A later analysis estimated false discovery rates by permuting HLA or CMV assignments 20 times. A later analysis grouped co-occurring TCRs with DBSCAN, adding TCRdist sequence similarity when clustering within HLA-allele-positive subsets. Repertoires with fewer than 30,000 or more than 120,000 public chains, plus five repertoires with anomalous nucleotide sharing, were excluded from co-occurrence clustering. Not all clones reach the TCRdb copy of this immuneACCESS table, which keeps in-frame sequences only. Checked studies attribute under half of the gap to unresolved V genes and leave the rest unexplained. V, J and clone size reflect that table, while D and trimming were determined from the DNA. The sample table contains approximately 150,000 clones; only one count was recorded for 78% of them. Jointly, the top ten make up 2.5% to 3% of the sample.

These data come from a study of cytomegalovirus exposure and HLA in healthy donors (dated by TCRdb to between 2016 and 2019). For the wider study: According to an earlier analysis of 587 of the donors, about 180 million T cells yielded over 90 million unique TCR beta sequences and around 300 Gb of sequence data. Around 320 gigabases of sequencing data and 70 million to 85 million unique TCR sequences were included in an early release covering 550 to 650 HLA-typed donors. Of the roughly 390 genotyped donors, approximately 80% fell in the genetic ancestry cluster associated with self-reported Caucasian donors. The aim of the study was to test whether cataloging public T cell receptors could identify signatures of past pathogen exposure. The study used immunosequencing to profile the T cell repertoires of 666 subjects and linked those repertoires to cytomegalovirus serostatus. Besides the first cohort of about 730 subjects, a separate validation cohort made up of 120 different subjects was used. High-throughput TCR immunosequencing, statistical association of individual TCRs with disease status, and machine learning were combined to predict cytomegalovirus infection status. A later analysis re-analyzed previously published TCR beta repertoires from several hundred donors and added high-resolution HLA genotyping to study TCR occurrence patterns. In the later analysis, no new phenotypic data were used to find candidate immune exposures; instead, reliance was placed on TCR beta sequences and their occurrence across donors. In an earlier analysis of 587 of the donors, high-throughput TCR beta sequencing was used to judge whether each TCR beta V gene segment behaved as functional or pseudogenic. Donor age, sex, ethnicity and CMV serostatus were collected together with the repertoire data. Genome-wide SNP genotypes for about three fifths of the roughly 670 donors were used in a later genetic analysis, which treated that subset as a discovery cohort. Every discovery cohort repertoire had been produced on one sequencing platform. HLA typing covered class I and class II loci at four-digit resolution. The number of donors typed differed by locus, with roughly 629-640 for A, B, C, DRB1 and DQB1, over 500 for DQA1, under 610 for DPA1, and approximately 470 for DPB1. Because of strong linkage in the cohort, roughly five DR-DQ haplotypes were treated as single units for association and clustering. Among around 400 genotyped donors of the cohort, an average of around 250,000 unique TCR beta nucleotide sequences was sequenced per donor, of which 15% to 20% were non-productive.

The investigation overall reported the following: Assigning TCR associations to individual alleles was difficult when HLA alleles, especially DR and DQ, strongly co-occurred. The authors suggested that the approach could potentially be generalized to other disease states and immunological phenotypes. Immune exposure information for the cohort was limited to CMV serostatus. The 87-base-pair reads could not distinguish some IMGT-functional V segments, including TRBV6-2 and TRBV6-3, so those segments were excluded. The sequencing pipeline was judged likely to have produced a cluster of highly shared sequence variants as a technical artifact. The study gave a list of 150 to 200 TCR beta chains associated with cytomegalovirus. Presence/absence analyses assumed roughly uniform sequencing depth across donors, an assumption that may not hold. In a later analysis, the rate of TCR association differed among HLA loci, with DRB1 alleles having the most associated TCRs and HLA-C alleles having the fewest. In a later analysis, 15,000 to 20,000 TCR beta sequences were associated with specific HLA alleles at a false discovery rate of 0.05. According to a later analysis, parvovirus B19, influenza, CMV and Epstein-Barr virus appeared linked to several top co-occurrence clusters. In a later genetic analysis, fewer N-insertions in productive TCRs were reported among donors in an Asian-associated ancestry cluster than the roughly 700-donor mean. An association between a missense DCLRE1C variant and V-gene and J-gene trimming of TCR beta chains was found in a later genetic analysis and replicated in an independent cohort. In both the original and validation cohorts, the classifier was reported to diagnose cytomegalovirus status with high specificity and sensitivity. In vitro tests confirmed that a few of the cytomegalovirus-associated TCR beta chains recognize cytomegalovirus antigens. Linkage disequilibrium might explain the correlated functional status among segregating V segments, but an unknown experimental factor could not be ruled out. In an earlier analysis of 450 to 750 of the donors, most TCR beta V segments appeared in productive rearrangements about 87% or about 30% of the time, broadly matching IMGT annotations. Because some donors lacked HLA typing at each locus, the association tests relied only on the typed subset. Most TCR sequences were observed very rarely across donors, whereas some public TCRs were present in many individuals. A later analysis found that HLA-associated TCR beta chains were more clonally expanded and had lower generation probabilities than equally common non-associated chains. Because counts were too low, seventeen rarely observed V segments, including chromosome 9 orphons, were excluded from the earlier analysis of under 650 of the donors. The cohort was sequenced for TCR beta chains only, and without alpha or paired-chain data the features that could be detected were limited. A further reported finding was that TCR beta sequences accurately predicted the HLA-A and HLA-B alleles for most subjects in the first cohort. A later analysis found that most CMV-associated TCR beta chains appeared HLA-restricted, with HLA associations seemingly driven largely by CMV exposure.

In total, fewer than 750 healthy bone marrow donors made up the cohort. Cohort members were all nominally healthy when sampled, although unrecorded immune exposures were likely present. The donor was CMV seronegative and was included in the group of 352 seronegative cohort members. Each donor provided a peripheral blood sample, and peripheral blood mononuclear cells were used for TCR beta sequencing. Genomic DNA was extracted from the blood cell samples with the Qiagen DNeasy Blood Extraction Kit. The sequence came from a female donor in good health and CMV-seronegative. The sequence is built from TRBV6-1 and TRBJ1-1; possibly the D gene is TRBD1, per 6 matching bases. Input material: PBMCs. The DNA sequence reads TGTGCCAGCAGTGCTAGGGGGGGACGGGGCGAAAACACTGAAGCTTTCTTT. Its translation reads: CASSARGGRGENTEAFF.